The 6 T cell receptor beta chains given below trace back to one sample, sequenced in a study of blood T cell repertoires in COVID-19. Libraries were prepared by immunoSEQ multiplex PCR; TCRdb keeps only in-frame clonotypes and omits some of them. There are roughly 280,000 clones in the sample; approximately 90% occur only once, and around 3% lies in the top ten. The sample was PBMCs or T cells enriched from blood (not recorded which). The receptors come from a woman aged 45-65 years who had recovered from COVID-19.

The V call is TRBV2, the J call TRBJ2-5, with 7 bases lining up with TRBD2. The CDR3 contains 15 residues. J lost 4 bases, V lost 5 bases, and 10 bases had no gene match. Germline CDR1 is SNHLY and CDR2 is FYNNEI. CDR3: CASSSSGTRRETQYF. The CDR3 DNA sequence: TGTGCCAGCAGTTCCAGCGGGACCCGGCGAGAGACCCAGTACTTC. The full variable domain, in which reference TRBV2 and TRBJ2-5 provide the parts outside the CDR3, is EPEVTQTPSHQVTQMGQEVILRCVPISNHLYFYWYRQILGQKVEFLVSFYNNEISEKSEIFDDQFSVERPDGSNFTLKIRSTKLEDSAMYFCASSSSGTRRETQYFGPGTRLLVL.

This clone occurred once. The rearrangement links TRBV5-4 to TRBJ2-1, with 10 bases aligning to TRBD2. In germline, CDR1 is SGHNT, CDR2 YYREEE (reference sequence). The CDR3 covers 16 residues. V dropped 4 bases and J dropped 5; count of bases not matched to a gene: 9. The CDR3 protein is CASSPPTSGVDNEQFF. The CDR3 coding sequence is TGTGCCAGCAGCCCCCCCACTAGCGGGGTAGACAATGAGCAGTTCTTC.

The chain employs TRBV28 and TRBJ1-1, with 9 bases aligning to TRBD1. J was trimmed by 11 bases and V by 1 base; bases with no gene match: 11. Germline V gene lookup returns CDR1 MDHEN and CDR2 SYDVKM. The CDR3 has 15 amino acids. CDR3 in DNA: TGTGCCAGCAGTTTATCGGGATTGGGACAGGGTGGCGCTTTCTTT. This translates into CASSLSGLGQGGAFF.

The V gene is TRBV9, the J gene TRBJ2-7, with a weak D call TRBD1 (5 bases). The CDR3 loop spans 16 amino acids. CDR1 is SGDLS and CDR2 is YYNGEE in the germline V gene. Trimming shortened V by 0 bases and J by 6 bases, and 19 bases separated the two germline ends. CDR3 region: CASSVEGYRSLREQYF. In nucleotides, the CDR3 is TGTGCCAGCAGCGTAGAGGGGTATAGGTCCCTTCGCGAGCAGTACTTC.

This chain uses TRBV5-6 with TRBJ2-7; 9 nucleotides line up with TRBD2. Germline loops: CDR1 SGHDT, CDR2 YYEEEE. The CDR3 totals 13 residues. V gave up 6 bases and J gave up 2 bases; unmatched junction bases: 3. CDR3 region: CASNLAGPYEQYF. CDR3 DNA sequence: TGTGCCAGCAACCTAGCGGGGCCCTACGAGCAGTACTTC.

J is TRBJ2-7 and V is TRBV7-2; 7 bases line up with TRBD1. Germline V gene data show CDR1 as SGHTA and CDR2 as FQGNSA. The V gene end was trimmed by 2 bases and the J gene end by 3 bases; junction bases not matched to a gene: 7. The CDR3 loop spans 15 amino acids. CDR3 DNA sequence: TGTGCCAGCAGCTTACGGACAGGATCGAACTACGAGCAGTACTTC. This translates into CASSLRTGSNYEQYF.